This T cell receptor beta chain stems from a study of T cell responses to AZD1222 COVID-19 vaccine. Overall study findings and caveats: It was only after the peak T cell response that any repertoires were sampled. Compared with day 0, the breadth and depth of the Spike-specific TCR repertoire rose significantly after two doses of AZD1222.

With 8 bases removed from V and 5 bases from J, the gap between germline ends came to 10 bases. This CDR3 is built from 13 residues. Germline CDR1 reads LNHDA; CDR2 reads SQIVND (reference sequence). By sample share, this clone is large. Its antigen is as yet unknown. The repertoire was sequenced with immunoSEQ multiplex PCR; TCRdb's copy has only in-frame clones and lacks some. The top ten clones hold 14% of a sample with more than 100,000 clones, roughly 90% of them seen once. This TCR was sampled from an adult in good health. The sample in question was peripheral blood, obtained on day 0 of AZD1222 vaccination. J is TRBJ1-6 and V is TRBV19; no clear D. CDR3 nucleotides: TGTGCCAGTGCCCCGGTCCATAATTCACCCCTCCACTTT. Translating gives CASAPVHNSPLHF.